Described below is a single T cell receptor beta chain sequence and its context. What this receptor recognizes is not known. No per-base quality is available; no much larger clone lies one base away. TCRbeta CDR3 regions were amplified from genomic DNA using the immunoSEQ Assay, a bias-controlled multiplex PCR. Concerning the study's data processing: Nucleated cell counts per sample were estimated from amplification of reference gene primers within the assay. To quantify the absolute abundance of each unique TCRbeta CDR3 rearrangement, sequence reads were collapsed and filtered. Productive Simpson clonality was computed per sample as the square root of Simpson's diversity index over productive rearrangements. Here the immuneACCESS table is served through TCRdb, limited to in-frame sequences with V and J called. Missing clones are a known gap in these copies; in checked studies unresolved V genes cover under half, and the rest lacks a known reason. V and J calls and clone size are as listed in that table; D and trimming were resolved from the DNA. The table for this sample lists about 15,000 clones; around 82% of them were counted only once. Together, the top ten hold roughly 15% of the sample.

The junction carries 23 bases between V and J, which are trimmed by 7 bases and 8 bases respectively. The CDR3 contains 15 residues, cysteine and phenylalanine counted. Only CDR3 DNA is held: 45 bases, read in frame from base 1. The CDR1 and CDR2 encoded by the germline V gene are MDHEN and SYDVKM. The source of the sample is a study of blood T cell repertoires in COVID-19 (dated by TCRdb to about 2020). Concerning the study at large: Samples covering the acute and convalescent phases of COVID-19 were provided by collaborators in the United States, Italy and Spain. The material from the prospective study consisted of cDNA or gDNA derived from T cells, B-cell-depleted T cells, or PBMCs. Deeply sampled blood TCRbeta repertoires from subjects exposed to, actively infected with, or recovered from COVID-19 were included in the dataset. The repertoires were released in a freely available public database meant as a resource for research on the immune response to SARS-CoV-2. Samples were obtained from the ongoing ImmuneRACE study (first 160 participants) and from over 1,000 subjects provided by 6 global collaborators. Nearly every sample came with metadata listing a de-identified subject ID, COVID-19 status, age in years and sex. Where HLA class I and class II types were available, the types were taken from metadata supplied by the sample provider, not from assay-based typing. General findings and caveats noted by the study authors: How much clinical and demographic metadata was included differed by source and by participant, and the metadata was provided uncurated.

Whole blood was collected in K2EDTA tubes by collaborating institutions according to the institutions' own protocols. For TCRbeta analysis, collaborator samples were shipped as frozen whole blood, as isolated PBMCs, or as DNA extracted from either sample type. Sequenced: peripheral blood. This TCR derives from a human donor in a cohort sampled during active COVID-19. The chain is assembled from TRBV28 and TRBJ1-2; a tentative D call is TRBD1 (5 bases match). The sequenced DNA: TGTGCCAGCACCACCAACGCGTGGGGGGTTGGGGGCTACACCTTC. It encodes CASTTNAWGVGGYTF.